This T cell receptor beta chain originates from a study of T cells after yellow fever vaccination. There are a few counts of this clonotype. TCRdb analysed the 5' RACE reads with MiXCR anew, one entry per CDR3 protein. The sample has some 560,000 distinct CDR3 sequences, about 17% seen once. Per germline, CDR1 SGHTA and CDR2 FQGNSA. The V end lost 1 base, the J end lost 4 bases, and 13 bases lay between the germline ends. This CDR3 has 15 residues. The chain joins TRBV7-2 to TRBJ1-1; D unclear. Specimen: PBMCs, collected 5 days after the first yellow fever vaccination. The sequence came from a man in his late teens or twenties who received the YFV17D yellow fever vaccine. The CDR3 coding sequence is TGTGCCAGCAGCTTAGTAGTTTATGGGAGCACTGAAGCTTTCTTT. This encodes CASSLVVYGSTEAFF.